This is a list of T cell receptor beta chains from one sample in a study of post-analysis software for immune sequencing data. One entry per CDR3 protein, called by TCRdb with MiXCR from the PCR reads. Among approximately 770,000 distinct CDR3 sequences, under 60% were seen once, and the ten largest hold just under 5%. The source material was blood. The receptor source for this set is a girl under 18 with multiple sclerosis. The CDR3 runs from the conserved cysteine through the conserved F or W. A D gene is named only where the DNA matches it firmly. The listing skips clone size in some rows; elsewhere it reads once, few, many or a size class.

V gene,J gene,clone size,D gene,CDR3 protein,CDR3 DNA
TRBV7-2,TRBJ2-1,NA,TRBD2,CASSENAGTSAYNGQFF,TGTGCCAGCAGCGAAAATGCGGGGACTAGCGCCTACAATGGGCAGTTCTTC
TRBV20-1,TRBJ1-1,few,TRBD1,CSASRTGPGTEAFF,TGCAGTGCTAGTAGGACAGGGCCAGGGACTGAAGCTTTCTTT
TRBV5-6,TRBJ1-2,once,NA,CASSLTGTVANYGYTF,TGTGCCAGCAGCTTGACCGGGACGGTAGCTAACTATGGCTACACCTTC
TRBV28,TRBJ2-1,once,NA,CASSSHGIGEGEQFF,TGTGCCAGCAGCTCCCACGGGATAGGCGAAGGAGAGCAGTTCTTC
TRBV12-3/TRBV12-4,TRBJ2-4,few,NA,CASSLPGQNIQYF,TGTGCCAGCAGTTTACCGGGCCAAAACATTCAGTACTTC
TRBV7-8,TRBJ2-5,NA,TRBD2,CASSLALGLAGGPAQETQYF,TGTGCCAGCAGCTTAGCGCTCGGACTAGCGGGAGGGCCGGCGCAAGAGACCCAGTACTTC
TRBV20-1,TRBJ2-7,NA,NA,CSASLTKTIEQYF,TGCAGTGCTTCACTAACCAAGACTATCGAGCAGTACTTC
TRBV10-2,TRBJ2-5,many,NA,CASSEMGLFQYF,TGCGCCAGCAGTGAGATGGGGTTATTCCAGTACTTC
TRBV12-3/TRBV12-4,TRBJ1-5,NA,NA,CASSFFDQPQHF,TGTGCCAGCAGTTTCTTTGATCAGCCCCAGCATTTT
TRBV20-1,TRBJ2-7,few,TRBD2,CSASESAGGAEQYF,TGCAGTGCTAGCGAATCGGCGGGAGGCGCCGAGCAGTACTTC
TRBV4-2,TRBJ1-1,few,TRBD1,CASSHRGASEAFF,TGTGCCAGCAGCCACAGGGGGGCCTCTGAAGCTTTCTTT
TRBV7-2,TRBJ2-7,few,TRBD2,CASTRLAGGEQYF,TGTGCCAGCACTCGGTTGGCGGGAGGCGAGCAGTACTTC
TRBV7-2,TRBJ2-1,few,NA,CASSLEADHNEQFF,TGTGCCAGCAGCTTAGAGGCAGACCACAATGAGCAGTTCTTC
TRBV24-1,TRBJ1-2,NA,NA,CATSSDYGYTF,TGTGCCACCAGTTCTGACTATGGCTACACCTTC
TRBV6-5,TRBJ2-1,few,TRBD2,CASSSLAGGDNEQFF,TGTGCCAGCAGTTCCCTAGCGGGAGGCGATAATGAGCAGTTCTTC
TRBV14,TRBJ2-1,NA,NA,CASSQALGVEQFF,TGTGCCAGCAGCCAAGCATTGGGAGTTGAGCAGTTCTTC
TRBV6-1,TRBJ2-5,NA,TRBD1,CASSGGTGSETQYF,TGTGCCAGCAGTGGAGGGACAGGGAGCGAGACCCAGTACTTC
TRBV18,TRBJ2-5,NA,NA,CASSHPAIRPTQYF,TGTGCCAGCTCCCATCCGGCAATAAGGCCGACCCAGTACTTC
TRBV20-1,TRBJ1-2,NA,TRBD1,CSANIGQAFFYGYTF,TGCAGTGCTAACATAGGACAGGCTTTCTTCTATGGCTACACCTTC
TRBV20-1,TRBJ2-1,NA,NA,CSARDRGFSYNEQFF,TGCAGTGCTAGAGATCGAGGGTTTTCCTACAATGAGCAGTTCTTC
TRBV7-9,TRBJ2-1,NA,NA,CASSFDGRVRSYNEQFF,TGTGCCAGCAGCTTTGACGGTCGCGTTCGCTCCTACAATGAGCAGTTCTTC
TRBV4-1,TRBJ2-7,NA,TRBD2,CASSQGANGGDEQYF,TGCGCCAGCAGCCAAGGGGCGAACGGGGGGGACGAGCAGTACTTC
TRBV12-3/TRBV12-4,TRBJ2-4,few,NA,CASSSDLLEQGNIQYF,TGTGCCAGCAGTTCCGACCTTTTGGAGCAGGGAAACATTCAGTACTTC
TRBV29-1,TRBJ2-1,NA,TRBD2,CSVVRLADYNEQFF,TGCAGCGTTGTGCGGCTAGCGGACTACAATGAGCAGTTCTTC
TRBV10-1,TRBJ2-1,NA,TRBD2,CASSVGLVAGSNEQFF,TGCGCCAGCAGTGTAGGACTGGTAGCGGGATCCAATGAGCAGTTCTTC
TRBV6-5,TRBJ1-1,NA,NA,CASREYQITEAFF,TGTGCCAGCCGGGAGTATCAAATCACTGAAGCTTTCTTT
TRBV20-1,TRBJ1-1,few,TRBD1,CSARQGLNTEAFF,TGCAGTGCGAGACAGGGGTTGAACACTGAAGCTTTCTTT
TRBV18,TRBJ2-7,NA,NA,CASSETGLTYEQYF,TGTGCCAGCTCGGAGACAGGATTAACCTACGAGCAGTACTTC
TRBV5-1,TRBJ1-2,NA,TRBD1,CASSLRAGGAYGYTF,TGTGCCAGCAGCTTGAGGGCAGGGGGCGCGTATGGCTACACCTTC
TRBV18,TRBJ2-7,NA,NA,CASSPEGLGTHEQYF,TGTGCCAGCTCACCAGAGGGACTCGGAACCCACGAGCAGTACTTC
TRBV6-4,TRBJ2-1,few,NA,CASSDKNNEQFF,TGTGCCAGCAGTGACAAGAACAATGAGCAGTTCTTC
TRBV3-1,TRBJ2-1,NA,NA,CASSQNSYNEQFF,TGTGCCAGCAGCCAAAACTCCTACAATGAGCAGTTCTTC
TRBV3-1,TRBJ2-6,few,TRBD2,CASSQERLGTSRVGANVLTF,TGTGCCAGCAGCCAAGAAAGGCTTGGGACTAGCAGAGTTGGGGCCAACGTCCTGACTTTC
TRBV15,TRBJ2-1,few,NA,CATSRDKGSKGNEQFF,TGTGCCACCAGCAGAGATAAGGGGAGTAAAGGGAATGAGCAGTTCTTC
TRBV6-6,TRBJ2-3,NA,NA,CASSPDRRNTQYF,TGTGCCAGCAGCCCCGACAGGAGAAATACGCAGTATTTT
TRBV3-1,TRBJ2-7,NA,NA,CASSQGRRGLGEQYF,TGTGCCAGCAGCCAGGGGAGAAGGGGACTCGGCGAGCAGTACTTC
TRBV12-3/TRBV12-4,TRBJ2-5,NA,TRBD2,CASSPGTSGRISQYF,TGTGCCAGCAGCCCCGGGACTAGCGGGAGAATATCCCAGTACTTC